The source of this TCR beta chain is a study of T-cell reconstitution after alpha-beta-depleted transplantation in children listed by TCRdb under 2016. At the level of the whole study: Using TCR repertoire profiling, the study followed T-cell immune reconstitution in a quantitative way in children after TCRalphabeta/CD19-depleted allogeneic hematopoietic cell transplantation.

Read against the paper, the sample's treatment or condition label means: allogeneic hematopoietic cell transplantation with graft depleted of TCRalphabeta T cells and CD19 B cells. The children who served as transplant recipients had been given grafts of TCRalphabeta/CD19-depleted allogeneic hematopoietic cells. The method was PCR. The sequencer was an Illumina HiSeq 2500. Molecular barcoding was employed in the preparation of TCR libraries, with unique molecular identifiers being used to normalize TCRbeta repertoire quantification. TCRdb reanalyzed the raw reads on its own, using fastp at Q25 for trimming and MiXCR for clone calling, and kept in-frame beta chains. Here each entry gathers all rows of one CDR3 protein and keeps the most common genes and DNA. In all, the sample holds 200,000 to 300,000 distinct CDR3 sequences, and roughly a quarter of those were seen once. Of the sample, about 4.8% falls within the top ten clones.

On this clonotype: Its binding antigen is unknown. No much larger clone exists at a distance of one base, and base qualities are not known.

The germline V gene yields KGHSH for CDR1 and LQKENI for CDR2. At the junction V is shortened by 5 bases and J by 1 base, with 12 bases in between. Inclusive of the bounding cysteine and phenylalanine, the CDR3 is 14 residues long. The DNA shown is the 42-base CDR3, in frame from base 1. Summary of the overall study and its limitations: The apparently early alphabetaT-cell count recovery about two months after transplant was reportedly dependent on only several hundred rapidly expanded clones derived from non-depleted graft cells. In some patients, the high TCRbeta diversity seen at day 60 was put down to recipient T cells and intrathymic progenitors that had survived conditioning. The frequencies of hyperexpanded clones fell over the following months, and after one year, T-cell counts and TCRbeta diversity were mostly attributed to newly produced T cells.

In this chain, TRBV18 is recombined with TRBJ2-7, with the D gene uncertain. The source is a female patient aged 2-10 years who had a stem cell transplant for congenital amegakaryocytic thrombocytopenia, so the T cells may come from the graft donor. The starting material was PBMCs, mostly from graft donor cells, obtained 360 days after TCRalphabeta/CD19-depleted stem cell transplant. This receptor has the CDR3 CASSSVDVSYEQYF. The DNA sequence is TGTGCCAGCTCATCCGTGGACGTTTCCTACGAGCAGTACTTC.